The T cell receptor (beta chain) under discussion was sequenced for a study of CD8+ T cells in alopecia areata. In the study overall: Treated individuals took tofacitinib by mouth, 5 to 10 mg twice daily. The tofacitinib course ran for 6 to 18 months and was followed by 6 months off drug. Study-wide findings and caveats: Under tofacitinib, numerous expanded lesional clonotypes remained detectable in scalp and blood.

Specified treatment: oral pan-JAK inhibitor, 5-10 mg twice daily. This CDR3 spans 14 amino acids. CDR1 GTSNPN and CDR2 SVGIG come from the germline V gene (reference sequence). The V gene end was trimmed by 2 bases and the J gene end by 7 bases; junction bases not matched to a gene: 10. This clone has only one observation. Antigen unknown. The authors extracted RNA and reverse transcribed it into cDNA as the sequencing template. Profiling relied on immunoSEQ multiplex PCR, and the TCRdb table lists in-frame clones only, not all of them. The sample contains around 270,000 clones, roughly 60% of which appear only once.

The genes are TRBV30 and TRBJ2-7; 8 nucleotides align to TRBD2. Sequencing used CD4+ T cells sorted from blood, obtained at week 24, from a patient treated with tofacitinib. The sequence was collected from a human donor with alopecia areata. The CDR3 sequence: CAWSQGSGGREQYF. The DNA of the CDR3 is TGTGCCTGGAGTCAGGGCAGCGGCGGGAGGGAGCAGTACTTC.